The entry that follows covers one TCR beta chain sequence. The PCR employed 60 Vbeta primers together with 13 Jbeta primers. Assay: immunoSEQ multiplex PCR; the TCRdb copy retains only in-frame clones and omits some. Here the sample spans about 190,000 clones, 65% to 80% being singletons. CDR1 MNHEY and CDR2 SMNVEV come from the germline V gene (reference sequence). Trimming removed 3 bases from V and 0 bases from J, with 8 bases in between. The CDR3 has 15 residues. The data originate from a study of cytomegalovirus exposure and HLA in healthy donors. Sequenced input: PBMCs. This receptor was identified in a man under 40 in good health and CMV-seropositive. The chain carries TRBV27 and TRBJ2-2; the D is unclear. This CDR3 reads CASSFYFANTGELFF. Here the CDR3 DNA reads TGTGCCAGCAGTTTCTACTTCGCGAACACCGGGGAGCTGTTTTTT.